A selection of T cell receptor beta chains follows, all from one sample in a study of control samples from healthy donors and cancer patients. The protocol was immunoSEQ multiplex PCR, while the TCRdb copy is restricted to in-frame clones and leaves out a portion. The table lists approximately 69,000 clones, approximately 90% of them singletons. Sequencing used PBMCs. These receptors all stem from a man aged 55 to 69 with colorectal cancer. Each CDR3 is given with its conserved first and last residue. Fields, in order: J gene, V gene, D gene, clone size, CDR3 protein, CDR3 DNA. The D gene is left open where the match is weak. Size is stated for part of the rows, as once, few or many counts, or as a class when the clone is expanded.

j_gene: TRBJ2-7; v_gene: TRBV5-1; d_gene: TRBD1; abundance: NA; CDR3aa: CASKSGTGKNEQYF; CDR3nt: TGCGCCAGCAAATCCGGGACAGGGAAGAACGAGCAGTACTTC
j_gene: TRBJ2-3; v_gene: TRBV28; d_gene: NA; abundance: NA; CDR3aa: CASRESGSTDTQYF; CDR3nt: TGTGCCAGCAGAGAAAGCGGGAGCACAGATACGCAGTATTTT
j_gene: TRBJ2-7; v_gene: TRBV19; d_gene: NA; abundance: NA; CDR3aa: CASSSRTTDEQYF; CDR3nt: TGTGCCAGTAGTAGTCGGACAACGGACGAGCAGTACTTC
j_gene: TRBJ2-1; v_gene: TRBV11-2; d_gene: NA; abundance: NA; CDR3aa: CASSLARGSYQQFF; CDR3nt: TGTGCCAGCAGCTTGGCCAGGGGATCATATCAGCAGTTCTTC
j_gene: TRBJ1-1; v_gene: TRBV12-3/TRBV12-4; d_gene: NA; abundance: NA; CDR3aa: CASSLGDITEAFF; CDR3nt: TGTGCCAGCAGTTTGGGGGACATCACTGAAGCTTTCTTT
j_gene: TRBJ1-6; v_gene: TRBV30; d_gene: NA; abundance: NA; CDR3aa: CAWSTTKAPLHF; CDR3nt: TGTGCCTGGAGTACGACTAAAGCGCCCCTCCACTTT
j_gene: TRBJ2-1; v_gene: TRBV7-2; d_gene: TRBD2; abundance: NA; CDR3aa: CASTSGVYNEQFF; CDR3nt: TGTGCCAGCACTAGCGGGGTGTACAATGAGCAGTTCTTC
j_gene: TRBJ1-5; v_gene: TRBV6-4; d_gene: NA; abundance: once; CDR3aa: CASNLGPLRSQPQHF; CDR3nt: TGTGCCAGCAACTTAGGGCCCCTGCGTAGTCAGCCCCAGCATTTT
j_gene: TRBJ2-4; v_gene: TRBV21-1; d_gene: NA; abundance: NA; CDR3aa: CASSNRGAKSYVKNIQYF; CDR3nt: TGTGCCAGCAGCAATCGTGGCGCCAAAAGTTATGTCAAAAACATTCAGTACTTC
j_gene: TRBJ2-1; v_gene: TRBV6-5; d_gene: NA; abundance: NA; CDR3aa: CASSTPPAVNEQFF; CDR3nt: TGTGCCAGCAGTACTCCCCCGGCGGTAAATGAGCAGTTCTTC
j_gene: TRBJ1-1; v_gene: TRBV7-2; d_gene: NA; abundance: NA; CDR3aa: CASSPIPMNTEAFF; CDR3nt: TGTGCCAGCAGCCCCATCCCCATGAACACTGAAGCTTTCTTT
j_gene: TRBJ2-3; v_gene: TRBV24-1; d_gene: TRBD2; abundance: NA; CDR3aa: CATSDHLASGASTDTQYF; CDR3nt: TGTGCCACCAGTGATCACCTCGCTAGCGGGGCAAGCACAGATACGCAGTATTTT
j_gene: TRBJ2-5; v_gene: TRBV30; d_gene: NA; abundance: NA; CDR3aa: CAWSPLPWTQYF; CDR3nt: TGTGCCTGGAGTCCCTTGCCCTGGACCCAGTACTTC
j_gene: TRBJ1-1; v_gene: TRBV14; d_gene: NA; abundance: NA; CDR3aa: CASSQVWNPGAEAFF; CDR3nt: TGTGCCAGCAGCCAAGTGTGGAATCCAGGCGCTGAAGCTTTCTTT
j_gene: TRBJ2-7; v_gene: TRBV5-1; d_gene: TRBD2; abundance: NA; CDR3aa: CASSLASGVGYEQYF; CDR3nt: TGCGCCAGCAGCTTGGCCAGCGGGGTGGGGTACGAGCAGTACTTC
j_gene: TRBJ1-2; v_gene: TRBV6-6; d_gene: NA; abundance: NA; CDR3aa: CASSRDSNYGYTF; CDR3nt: TGTGCCAGCAGCCGTGACAGCAACTATGGCTACACCTTC
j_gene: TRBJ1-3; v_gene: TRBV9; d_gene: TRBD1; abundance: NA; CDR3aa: CASSPGQGAGNTIYF; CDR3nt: TGTGCCAGCAGCCCGGGACAGGGAGCTGGAAACACCATATATTTT
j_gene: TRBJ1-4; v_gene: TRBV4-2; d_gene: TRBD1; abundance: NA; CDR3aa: CASSHDRGGEKLFF; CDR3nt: TGTGCCAGCAGCCACGACAGGGGTGGTGAAAAACTGTTTTTT
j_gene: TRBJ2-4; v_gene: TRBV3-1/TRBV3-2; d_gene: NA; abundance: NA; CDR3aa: CASSQVGPLQVLNIQYF; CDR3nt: TGTGCCAGCAGCCAAGTCGGGCCGCTTCAGGTTTTAAACATTCAGTACTTC
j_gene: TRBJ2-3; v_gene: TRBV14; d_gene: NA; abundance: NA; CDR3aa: CASSQISGVVRWDQGTDTQYF; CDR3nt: TGTGCCAGCAGCCAAATATCCGGGGTAGTTCGGTGGGACCAGGGGACAGATACGCAGTATTTT
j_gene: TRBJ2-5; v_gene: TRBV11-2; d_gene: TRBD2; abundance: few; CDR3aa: CASSQRGGKETQYF; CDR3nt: TGTGCCAGCAGCCAACGCGGGGGGAAAGAGACCCAGTACTTC
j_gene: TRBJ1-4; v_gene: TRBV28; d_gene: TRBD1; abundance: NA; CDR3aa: CASSLWVGQGREKLFF; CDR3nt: TGTGCCAGCAGTTTATGGGTGGGACAGGGCCGTGAAAAACTGTTTTTT
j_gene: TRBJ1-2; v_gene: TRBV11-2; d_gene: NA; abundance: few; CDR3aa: CASSLDRSNYGYTF; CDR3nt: TGTGCCAGCAGCCTGGACAGAAGTAACTATGGCTACACCTTC
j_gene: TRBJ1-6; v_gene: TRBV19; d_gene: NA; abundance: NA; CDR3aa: CASSPWGGGNSPLHF; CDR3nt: TGTGCCAGTAGCCCGTGGGGGGGCGGCAATTCACCCCTCCACTTT
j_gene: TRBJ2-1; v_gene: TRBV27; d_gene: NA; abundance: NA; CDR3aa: CASQRGSSYNEQFF; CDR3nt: TGTGCCAGCCAGAGGGGGAGCTCCTACAATGAGCAGTTCTTC
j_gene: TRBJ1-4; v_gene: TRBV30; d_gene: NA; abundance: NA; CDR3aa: CAWSVPQALIGEKLFF; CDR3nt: TGTGCCTGGAGTGTACCCCAGGCCCTAATTGGAGAAAAACTGTTTTTT
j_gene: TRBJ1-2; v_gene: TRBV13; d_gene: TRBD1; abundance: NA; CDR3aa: CASRYGQGALNYGYTF; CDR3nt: TGTGCCAGCAGGTACGGACAGGGGGCGTTGAACTATGGCTACACCTTC
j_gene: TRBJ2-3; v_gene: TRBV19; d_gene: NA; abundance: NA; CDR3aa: CATSRGTVGTDTQYF; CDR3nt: TGTGCCACCAGTAGGGGGACGGTGGGGACAGATACGCAGTATTTT
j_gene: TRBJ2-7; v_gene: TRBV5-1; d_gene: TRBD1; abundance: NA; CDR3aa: CASSTGQGVYEQYF; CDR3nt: TGCGCCAGCAGCACCGGACAGGGGGTCTACGAGCAGTACTTC
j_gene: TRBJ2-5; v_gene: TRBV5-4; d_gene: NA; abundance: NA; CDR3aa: CASSLAGDQETQYF; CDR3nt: TGTGCCAGCAGCTTGGCGGGGGACCAAGAGACCCAGTACTTC
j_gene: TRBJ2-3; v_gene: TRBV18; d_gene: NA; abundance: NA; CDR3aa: CASSPPSADTQYF; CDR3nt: TGTGCCAGCTCACCACCGAGCGCTGATACGCAGTATTTT
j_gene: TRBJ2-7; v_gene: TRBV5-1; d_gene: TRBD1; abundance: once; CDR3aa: CASSLERGRDEQYF; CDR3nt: TGCGCCAGCAGCTTGGAGAGGGGGCGCGACGAGCAGTACTTC
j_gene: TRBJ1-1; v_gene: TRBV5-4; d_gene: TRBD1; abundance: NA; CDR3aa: CASSLVVTGGLDTEAFF; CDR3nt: TGTGCCAGCAGCTTGGTAGTCACAGGGGGTCTAGACACTGAAGCTTTCTTT
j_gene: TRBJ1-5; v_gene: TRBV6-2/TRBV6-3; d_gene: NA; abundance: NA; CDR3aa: CASSYLGGNQPQHF; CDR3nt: TGTGCCAGCAGTTACCTGGGGGGCAATCAGCCCCAGCATTTT
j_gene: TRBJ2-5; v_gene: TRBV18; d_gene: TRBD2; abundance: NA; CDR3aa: CASSLGLAGETQYF; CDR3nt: TGTGCCAGCTCACTTGGACTAGCTGGTGAGACCCAGTACTTC
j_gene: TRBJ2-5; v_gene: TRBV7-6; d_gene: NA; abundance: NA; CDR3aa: CASSSREGHPSETQYF; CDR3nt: TGTGCCAGCAGCTCGCGCGAGGGTCACCCCTCAGAGACCCAGTACTTC
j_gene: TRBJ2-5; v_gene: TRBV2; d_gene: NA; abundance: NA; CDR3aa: CASSVRLPQETQYF; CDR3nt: TGTGCCAGCAGTGTCAGACTACCGCAAGAGACCCAGTACTTC
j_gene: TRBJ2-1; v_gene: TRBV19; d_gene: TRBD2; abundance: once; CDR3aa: CASSTPGLAGGRSYNEQFF; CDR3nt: TGTGCCAGTAGTACCCCAGGACTAGCGGGGGGTCGCTCCTACAATGAGCAGTTCTTC
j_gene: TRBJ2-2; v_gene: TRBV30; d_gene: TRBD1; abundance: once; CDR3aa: CAWTTDRGHGELFF; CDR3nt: TGTGCCTGGACGACGGACAGGGGGCACGGGGAGCTGTTTTTT
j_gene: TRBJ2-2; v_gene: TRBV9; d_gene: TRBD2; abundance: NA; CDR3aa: CASSVTSGGATGELFF; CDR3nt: TGTGCCAGCAGCGTAACTAGCGGAGGGGCAACCGGGGAGCTGTTTTTT
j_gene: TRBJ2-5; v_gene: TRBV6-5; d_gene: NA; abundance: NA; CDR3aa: CASTKTGIQETQYF; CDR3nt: TGTGCCAGCACCAAAACCGGGATCCAAGAGACCCAGTACTTC
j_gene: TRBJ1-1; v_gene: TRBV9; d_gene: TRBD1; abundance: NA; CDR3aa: CASSGQGALNTEAFF; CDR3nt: TGTGCCAGCAGCGGCCAGGGGGCTCTGAACACTGAAGCTTTCTTT
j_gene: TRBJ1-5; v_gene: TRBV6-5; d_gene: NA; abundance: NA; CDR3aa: CASSTGGGNQPQHF; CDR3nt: TGTGCCAGCAGCACTGGGGGCGGCAATCAGCCCCAGCATTTT
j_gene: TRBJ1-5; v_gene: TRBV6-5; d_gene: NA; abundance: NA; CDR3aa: CASSPRFGGISPQHF; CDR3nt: TGTGCCAGCAGTCCCCGTTTCGGGGGGATCAGCCCCCAGCATTTT
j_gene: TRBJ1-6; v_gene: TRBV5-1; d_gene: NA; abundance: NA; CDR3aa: CASSLEAGVSPLHF; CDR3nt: TGCGCCAGCAGCTTGGAGGCAGGGGTTTCACCCCTCCACTTT
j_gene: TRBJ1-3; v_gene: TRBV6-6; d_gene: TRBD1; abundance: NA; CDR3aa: CASSQQGATRYGNTIYF; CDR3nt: TGTGCCAGCAGTCAACAGGGGGCCACGAGGTATGGAAACACCATATATTTT
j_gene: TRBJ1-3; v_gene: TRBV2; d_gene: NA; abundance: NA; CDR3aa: CASSVRPGYSGNTIYF; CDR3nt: TGTGCCAGCAGTGTTCGGCCAGGTTACTCTGGAAACACCATATATTTT
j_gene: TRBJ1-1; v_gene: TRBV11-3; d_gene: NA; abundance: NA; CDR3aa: CASSLGRVTEAFF; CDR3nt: TGTGCCAGCAGCTTAGGACGTGTCACTGAAGCTTTCTTT
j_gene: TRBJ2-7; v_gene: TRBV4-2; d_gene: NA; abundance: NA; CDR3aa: CASSPNKVGYEQYF; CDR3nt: TGTGCCAGCAGCCCCAATAAAGTCGGTTACGAGCAGTACTTC
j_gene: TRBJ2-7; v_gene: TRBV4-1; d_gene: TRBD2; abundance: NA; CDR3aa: CASSQEGSGATYEQYF; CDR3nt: TGCGCCAGCAGCCAAGAGGGTAGCGGGGCGACCTACGAGCAGTACTTC
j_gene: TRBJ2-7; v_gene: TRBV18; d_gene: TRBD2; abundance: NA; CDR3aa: CASSDGAGGAIYEQYF; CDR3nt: TGTGCCAGCTCAGACGGAGCGGGGGGGGCCATCTACGAGCAGTACTTC
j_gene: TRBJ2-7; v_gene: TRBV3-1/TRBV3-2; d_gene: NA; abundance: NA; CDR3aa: CASSQGRGEYTEQYF; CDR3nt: TGTGCCAGCAGCCAAGGAAGGGGGGAATACACCGAGCAGTACTTC
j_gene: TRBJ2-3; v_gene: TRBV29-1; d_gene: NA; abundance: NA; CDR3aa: CSVDSLTDTQYF; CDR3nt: TGCAGCGTTGACTCGCTCACAGATACGCAGTATTTT
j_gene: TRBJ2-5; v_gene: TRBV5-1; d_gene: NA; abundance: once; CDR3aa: CASSEQHQETQYF; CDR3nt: TGCGCCAGCAGCGAGCAACACCAAGAGACCCAGTACTTC
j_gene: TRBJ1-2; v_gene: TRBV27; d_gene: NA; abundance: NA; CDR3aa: CASSFRDFYGYTF; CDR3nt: TGTGCCAGCAGTTTCCGGGACTTCTATGGCTACACCTTC